This note documents a single T cell receptor (beta chain) sequence. Its binding antigen is unknown. Base qualities were left out, and no much larger clone turns up one base away. The data derive from a study of blood T cell repertoires in COVID-19 (dated by TCRdb to 2020 to 2021). Concerning the study at large: Samples from collaborators originated in the United States, Italy and Spain and spanned both the acute and convalescent phases of COVID-19. The dataset comprised deeply sampled blood TCRbeta repertoires from subjects exposed to, actively infected with, or recovered from COVID-19. The repertoires were made available in a free public database intended to serve as a resource for research on the immune response to SARS-CoV-2. A de-identified subject ID, COVID-19 status, age in years and sex were almost always included in the sample metadata. The samples were drawn from two sources: the first 160 participants of the ongoing ImmuneRACE study, and fewer than 1,500 subjects contributed by 6 global collaborators. Where HLA class I and class II types were available, the types were taken from metadata supplied by the sample provider, not from assay-based typing. The material from the prospective study consisted of cDNA or gDNA derived from T cells, B-cell-depleted T cells, or PBMCs.

TCRbeta CDR3 regions were amplified from genomic DNA using the immunoSEQ Assay, a bias-controlled multiplex PCR. Turning to the authors' computational methods: The number of nucleated cells in each sample was estimated by amplification of reference gene primers within the assay. Sequence reads were collapsed and filtered to measure the absolute abundance of every unique TCRbeta CDR3 rearrangement. For each sample, productive Simpson clonality was calculated as the square root of Simpson's diversity index across productive rearrangements. The immuneACCESS repertoire file appears here via TCRdb, limited to in-frame rearrangements. These files lack a portion of the clones; in checked studies, under half of the deficit traces to unresolved V genes, and the cause of the others is not known. Clone size and the V and J calls come from that table; the DNA yielded D and trimming. The sample includes a few hundred thousand clones, with about 91% observed a single time. The ten top clones hold about 15% of the sample.

Participants in the prospective study were aged roughly 18 to 89 years, lived in under 30 United States geographic areas, and enrolled through a virtual design. In the prospective study, participants were assigned to cohorts based on the clinical history participants reported in a screening survey and a study questionnaire. In the prospective study, whole blood, serum and a nasopharyngeal or oropharyngeal swab were collected from each participant by mobile phlebotomists. Additional blood draws and questionnaires over an approximately two-month period could optionally be provided by prospective study participants. Prospective study blood samples were shipped either frozen or at room temperature before DNA extraction. Including the terminal cysteine and phenylalanine, the CDR3 comprises 16 residues. Of all the DNA, just the CDR3 is kept, 48 bases in frame from base 1. Compared with germline, V lacks 3 bases and J lacks 1 base; bases without a gene match: 8. CDR1 and CDR2 are drawn from the germline V gene: SGDLS, YYNGEE.

Overall study outcomes, separate from this receptor: The amount of clinical and demographic metadata varied by source and participant and was provided uncurated.

The sequence links TRBV9 to TRBJ2-3, with TRBD2 matching 7 junction bases. The TCR sequence derives from a woman aged 45 to 65 with acute COVID-19. The sequenced material came from PBMCs or T cells enriched from blood (not recorded which). The CDR3 has the sequence CASSAPSGGGTDTQYF. Here is the DNA: TGTGCCAGCAGCGCACCTTCGGGAGGTGGCACAGATACGCAGTATTTT.